This TCR beta chain emerged from a study of cytomegalovirus exposure and HLA in healthy donors. With respect to this clone: The antigen remains undetermined.

The PCR used 60 Vbeta and 13 Jbeta primers. Here immunoSEQ multiplex PCR was the method, and the copy in TCRdb shows in-frame clones only, minus some. The sample lists approximately 90,000 clones, around 77% occurring once. Study-level findings and limits: Sequences of the TCR beta chain were said to predict the HLA-A and HLA-B alleles of most subjects accurately.

Trimming left V 2 bases short and J 10 bases short, with 14 bases between. This CDR3 comprises 13 residues. Germline CDR1 SNHLY, CDR2 FYNNEI. The receptor comes from a man aged 25 to 40 in good health and CMV-seronegative. V is TRBV2 and J is TRBJ1-2, with a tentative D call TRBD1 (5 bases). The sequenced sample was PBMCs. CDR3 sequence (DNA): TGTGCCAGCAGTGAAAGCAGGGATGGGCTCTACACCTTC. This translates into CASSESRDGLYTF. Full variable domain (outside the CDR3, taken from reference TRBV2 and TRBJ1-2): EPEVTQTPSHQVTQMGQEVILRCVPISNHLYFYWYRQILGQKVEFLVSFYNNEISEKSEIFDDQFSVERPDGSNFTLKIRSTKLEDSAMYFCASSESRDGLYTFGSGTRLTVV.